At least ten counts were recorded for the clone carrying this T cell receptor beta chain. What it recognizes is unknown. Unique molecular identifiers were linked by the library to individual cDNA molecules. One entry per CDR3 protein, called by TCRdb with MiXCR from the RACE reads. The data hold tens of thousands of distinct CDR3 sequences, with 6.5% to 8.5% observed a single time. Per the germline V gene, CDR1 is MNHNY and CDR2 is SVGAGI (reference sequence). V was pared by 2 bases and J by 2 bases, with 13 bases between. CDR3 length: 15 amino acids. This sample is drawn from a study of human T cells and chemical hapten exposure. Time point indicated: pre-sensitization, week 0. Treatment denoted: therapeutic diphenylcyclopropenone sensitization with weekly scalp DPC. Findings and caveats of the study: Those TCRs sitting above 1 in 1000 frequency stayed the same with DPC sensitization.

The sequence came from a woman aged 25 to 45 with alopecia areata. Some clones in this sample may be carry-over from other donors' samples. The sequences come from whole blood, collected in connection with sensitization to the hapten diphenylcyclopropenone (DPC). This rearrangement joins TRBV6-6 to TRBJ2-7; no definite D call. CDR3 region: CASSYLGTGPYEQYF. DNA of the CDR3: TGTGCCAGCAGTTACCTGGGTACCGGTCCCTACGAGCAGTACTTC.